The source of this TCR beta chain is a study of CD8+ T cells in alopecia areata. Treatment: oral pan-JAK inhibitor, 5-10 mg twice daily. Following extraction, RNA underwent reverse transcription to cDNA, which served as the sequencing template. Measured with immunoSEQ multiplex PCR; TCRdb has only the in-frame clones, and not every one. The repertoire has a few hundred thousand clones, 40% to 45% of them found once; the top ten carry roughly 2.6%. Per germline, CDR1 MNHEY and CDR2 SMNVEV (reference sequence). Trimming shortened V by 3 bases and J by 2 bases, and 10 bases separated the two germline ends. This CDR3 has 15 residues.

V and J are TRBV27 and TRBJ2-2, with D possibly matching TRBD1 (6 bases). The clonotype was recovered from a human donor with alopecia areata. Here the sequenced sample was CD4+ T cells sorted from blood, taken at approximately week 37, from a patient treated with tofacitinib. This CDR3 is CASSFSGVNTGELFF. The CDR3 DNA follows: TGTGCCAGCAGTTTTTCAGGGGTAAACACCGGGGAGCTGTTTTTT.